Below are 8 T cell receptor beta chains sequenced from a single sample in a study of regulatory T cells in long-lasting Graves disease. According to the study, TCR beta libraries were built with iRepertoire HTBI primers and CDR3-region Arm-PCR. MiXCR, applied by TCRdb to the multiplex PCR reads, yields one record per CDR3 protein. The profile shows hundreds of thousands of distinct CDR3 sequences, around 30% of them singletons. Time point noted: persistent/refractory GD, antithyroid drugs over 5 years with positive TRAb. Isolated PBMC RNA provided the starting material for the TCR library. This material consisted of peripheral blood mononuclear cells (PBMCs), taken when the disease was refractory, from a patient treated with antithyroid drugs. The source of these receptors is a female donor with Graves disease.

A remark on this clonotype: The conserved phenylalanine or tryptophan is not found at the CDR3 terminus, so this likely reflects a read error. This chain joins TRBV12-3 or TRBV12-4 and TRBJ1-3, with 7 positions matching TRBD1. Trimming cost V 7 bases and J 7 bases; bases outside gene matches: 4. The CDR3 extends over 12 amino acids. CDR3 in amino acids: CASTGTDNTIYS. CDR3 in DNA: TGTGCCAGCACCGGGACAGACAACACCATATATTCT.

This clonotype was seen more than once but under ten times. The chain links TRBV7-2 to TRBJ1-3, with D possibly being TRBD1 (5 bases). Per the germline V gene, CDR1 is SGHTA and CDR2 is FQGNSA. V lost 7 bases, J lost 4 bases, and 20 bases lay in between. The CDR3 contains 16 residues. The CDR3 nucleotides read TGTGCCAGCACCCAAACCTCCGGGGGGTCGGGAAACACCATATATTTT. Amino acid sequence: CASTQTSGGSGNTIYF.

This clonotype showed up just a few times. The genes are TRBV6-5 and TRBJ1-1, with D unclear. The germline CDR1 and CDR2 sequences are MNHEY and SVGAGI. V lost 0 bases, J lost 1 base, and 9 bases lay in between. This CDR3 has 15 amino acids. CDR3 sequence reads: CASSYSRVENTEAFF. The CDR3, as DNA: TGTGCCAGCAGTTACTCGCGGGTCGAGAACACTGAAGCTTTCTTT.

The chain uses TRBV29-1 and TRBJ1-3; perhaps TRBD1 as D (5 bases). V was cut by 3 bases and J by 8 bases, with 17 bases left in between. Germline-derived CDR1 and CDR2 are SQVTM and ANQGSEA. This CDR3 has 14 residues. CDR3 in amino acids: CSVESAGTTDTIYF. CDR3 DNA sequence: TGCAGCGTTGAGTCGGCGGGGACGACTGACACCATATATTTT.

The V and J genes are TRBV5-1 and TRBJ2-7, with 9 bases lining up with TRBD1. Germline CDR1 is SGHRS and CDR2 is YFSETQ. Unmatched junction bases numbered 9, after V lost 3 bases and J lost 2 bases. The CDR3 has 16 amino acids. CDR3 in DNA: TGCGCCAGCAGCTGGGGGACAGGGTCCGGCGCCTACGAGCAGTACTTC. It specifies CASSWGTGSGAYEQYF. Full variable domain (outside the CDR3, taken from reference TRBV5-1 and TRBJ2-7): KAGVTQTPRYLIKTRGQQVTLSCSPISGHRSVSWYQQTPGQGLQFLFEYFSETQRNKGNFPGRFSGRQFSNSRSEMNVSTLELGDSALYLCASSWGTGSGAYEQYFGPGTRLTVT.

This chain joins TRBV20-1 and TRBJ2-5, with a weak D call TRBD1 (5 bases). Trimming shortened V by 2 bases and J by 0 bases, and 16 bases separated the two germline ends. Per germline, CDR1 DFQATT and CDR2 SNEGSKA (reference sequence). The length of the CDR3 is 16 residues. DNA for the CDR3: TGCAGTGCTAGATCGCCTTGGGGCCGGAACCAAGAGACCCAGTACTTC. Translation: CSARSPWGRNQETQYF.

J is TRBJ1-3 and V is TRBV12-3 or TRBV12-4; D call uncertain. The CDR3 length is 16 residues. The V and J ends lost 1 base and 0 bases respectively, with 10 bases between them. CDR3 region: CASSLEFHLSGNTIYF. CDR3 nucleotide sequence: TGTGCCAGCAGTTTAGAGTTTCATCTCTCTGGAAACACCATATATTTT.

This clonotype was seen a single time. The chain links TRBV6-1 to TRBJ1-3; D possibly corresponds to TRBD1 (5 bases). This CDR3 contains 15 residues. V lost 3 bases and J lost 2, with 11 bases in between. CDR1 is MNHNS and CDR2 is SASEGT in the germline V gene. CDR3 coding DNA: TGTGCCAGCAGTGAGTTATTGGGGCCTGGAAACACCATATATTTT. Protein product: CASSELLGPGNTIYF.